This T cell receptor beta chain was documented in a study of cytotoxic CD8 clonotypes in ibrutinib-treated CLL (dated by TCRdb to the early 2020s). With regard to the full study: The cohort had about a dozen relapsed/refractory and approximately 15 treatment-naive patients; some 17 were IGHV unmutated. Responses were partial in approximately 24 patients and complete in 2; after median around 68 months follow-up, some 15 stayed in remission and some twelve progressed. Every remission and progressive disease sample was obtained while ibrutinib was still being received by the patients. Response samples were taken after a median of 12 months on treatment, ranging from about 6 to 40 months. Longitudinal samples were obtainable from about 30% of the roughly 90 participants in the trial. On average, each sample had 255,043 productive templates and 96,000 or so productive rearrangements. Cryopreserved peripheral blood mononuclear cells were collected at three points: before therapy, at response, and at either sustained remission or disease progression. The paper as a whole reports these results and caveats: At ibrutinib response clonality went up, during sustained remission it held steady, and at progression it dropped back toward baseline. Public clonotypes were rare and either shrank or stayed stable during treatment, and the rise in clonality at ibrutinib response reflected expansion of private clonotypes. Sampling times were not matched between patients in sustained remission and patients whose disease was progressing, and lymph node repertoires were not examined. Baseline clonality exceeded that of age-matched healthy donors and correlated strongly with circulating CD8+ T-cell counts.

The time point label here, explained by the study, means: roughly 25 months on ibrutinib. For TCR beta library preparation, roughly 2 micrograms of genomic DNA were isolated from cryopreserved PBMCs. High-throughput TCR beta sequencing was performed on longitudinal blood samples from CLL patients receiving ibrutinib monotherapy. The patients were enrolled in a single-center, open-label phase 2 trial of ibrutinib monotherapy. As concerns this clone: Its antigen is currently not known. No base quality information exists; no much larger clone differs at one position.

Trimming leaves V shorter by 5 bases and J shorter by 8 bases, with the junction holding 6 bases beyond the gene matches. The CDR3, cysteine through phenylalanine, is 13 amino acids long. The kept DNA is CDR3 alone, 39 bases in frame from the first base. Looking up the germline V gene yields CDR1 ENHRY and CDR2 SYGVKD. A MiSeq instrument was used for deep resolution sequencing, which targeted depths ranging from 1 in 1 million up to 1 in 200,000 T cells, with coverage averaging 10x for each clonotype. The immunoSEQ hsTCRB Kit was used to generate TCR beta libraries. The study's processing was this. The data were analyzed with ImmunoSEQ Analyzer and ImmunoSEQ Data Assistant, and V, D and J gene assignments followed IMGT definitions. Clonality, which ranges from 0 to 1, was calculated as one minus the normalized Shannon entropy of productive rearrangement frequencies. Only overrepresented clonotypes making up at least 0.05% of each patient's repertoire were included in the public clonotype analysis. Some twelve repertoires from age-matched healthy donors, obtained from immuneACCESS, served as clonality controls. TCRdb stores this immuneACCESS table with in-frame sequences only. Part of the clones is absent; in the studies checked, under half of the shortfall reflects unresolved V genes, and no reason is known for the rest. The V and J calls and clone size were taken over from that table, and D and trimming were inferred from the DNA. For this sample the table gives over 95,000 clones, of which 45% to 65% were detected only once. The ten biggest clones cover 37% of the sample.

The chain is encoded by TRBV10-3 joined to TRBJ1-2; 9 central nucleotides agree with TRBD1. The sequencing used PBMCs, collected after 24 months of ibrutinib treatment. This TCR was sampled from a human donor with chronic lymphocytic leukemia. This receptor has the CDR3 CAISPGQGDGYTF. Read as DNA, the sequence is TGTGCCATCAGTCCGGGACAGGGCGACGGCTACACCTTC.